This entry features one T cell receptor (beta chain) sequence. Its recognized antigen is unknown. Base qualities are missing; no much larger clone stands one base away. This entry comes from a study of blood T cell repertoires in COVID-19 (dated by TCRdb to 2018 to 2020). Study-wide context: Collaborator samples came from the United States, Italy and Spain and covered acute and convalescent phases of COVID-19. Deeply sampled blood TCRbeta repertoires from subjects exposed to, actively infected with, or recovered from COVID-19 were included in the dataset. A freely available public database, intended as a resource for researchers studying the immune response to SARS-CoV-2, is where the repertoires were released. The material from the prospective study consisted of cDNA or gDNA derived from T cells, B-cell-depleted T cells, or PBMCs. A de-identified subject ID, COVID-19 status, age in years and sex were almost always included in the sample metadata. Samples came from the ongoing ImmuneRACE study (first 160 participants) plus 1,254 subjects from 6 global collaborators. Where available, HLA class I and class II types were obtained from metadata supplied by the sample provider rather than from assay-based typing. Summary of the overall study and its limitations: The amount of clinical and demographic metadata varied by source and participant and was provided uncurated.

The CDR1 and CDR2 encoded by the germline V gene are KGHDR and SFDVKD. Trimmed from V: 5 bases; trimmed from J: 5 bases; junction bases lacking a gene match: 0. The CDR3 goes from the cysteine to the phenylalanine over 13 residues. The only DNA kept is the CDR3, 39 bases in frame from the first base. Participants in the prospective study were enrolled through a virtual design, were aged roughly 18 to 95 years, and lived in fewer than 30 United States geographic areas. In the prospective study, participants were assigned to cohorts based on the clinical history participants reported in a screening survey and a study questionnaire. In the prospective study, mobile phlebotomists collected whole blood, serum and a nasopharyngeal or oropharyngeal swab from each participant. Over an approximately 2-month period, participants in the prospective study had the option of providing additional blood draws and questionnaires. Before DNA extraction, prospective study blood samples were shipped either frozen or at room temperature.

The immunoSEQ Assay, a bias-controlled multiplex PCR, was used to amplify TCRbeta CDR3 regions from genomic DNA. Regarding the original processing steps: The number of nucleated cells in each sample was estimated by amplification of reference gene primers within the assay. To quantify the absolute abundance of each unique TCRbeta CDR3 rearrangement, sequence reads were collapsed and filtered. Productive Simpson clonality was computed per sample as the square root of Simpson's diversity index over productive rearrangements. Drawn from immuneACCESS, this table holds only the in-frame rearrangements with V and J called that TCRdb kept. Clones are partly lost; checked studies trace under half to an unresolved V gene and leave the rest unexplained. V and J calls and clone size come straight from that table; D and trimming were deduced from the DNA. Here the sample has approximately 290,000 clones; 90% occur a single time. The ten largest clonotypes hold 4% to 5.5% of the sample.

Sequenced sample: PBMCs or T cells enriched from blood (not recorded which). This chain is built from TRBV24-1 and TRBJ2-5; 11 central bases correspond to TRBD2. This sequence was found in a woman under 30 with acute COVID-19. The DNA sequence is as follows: TGTGCCACCAGTGGGACTAGCGGGGAGACCCAGTACTTC. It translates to CATSGTSGETQYF.